This T cell receptor beta chain was captured by sequencing in a study of cytomegalovirus exposure and HLA in healthy donors. A remark on this clone: Antigen: not known.

V was cut by 2 bases and J by 4 bases, with 13 bases left in between. The CDR3 contains 14 residues. Germline-derived CDR1 and CDR2 are SGHRS and YFSETQ. The PCR made use of 60 Vbeta and 13 Jbeta primers. The data were produced by immunoSEQ multiplex PCR, yet TCRdb's version contains in-frame clones alone and is incomplete. The data contain 95,000 to 100,000 clones, around 76% of them singletons. Study observations and caveats: Immune exposure data for these donors was limited to CMV serostatus.

Material for sequencing was PBMCs. The rearrangement uses TRBV5-1 and TRBJ2-7, with D possibly matching TRBD2 (6 bases). This clonotype originated in a man aged 40-55 years in good health and CMV-seropositive. In DNA form, the CDR3 reads TGCGCCAGCAGCTTTGGAGGAGGGGTATACGAGCAGTACTTC. It translates to CASSFGGGVYEQYF.